Listed below are T cell receptor beta chains from one sample, sequenced in a study of T cell changes during pregnancy in multiple sclerosis. Sequenced by immunoSEQ multiplex PCR; TCRdb stores in-frame clones only, minus some. The data show about 48,000 clones, approximately 92% seen once. The material sequenced was CD4+ T cells from peripheral blood mononuclear cells, taken in the second trimester of pregnancy. Source of these receptors: a female donor in good health, enrolled as a control in a pregnancy study. CDR3s include the opening cysteine and the closing phenylalanine or tryptophan. A D gene is named only where the DNA matches it firmly. Clone size is not always given. Where it is, it says once, few, many or a class for expanded clones.

D	V	size	J	DNA	CDR3
.	TRBV7-2	.	TRBJ1-3	TGTGCCAGCAGCTTAGTGGGGGGGACTGGAAACACCATATATTTT	CASSLVGGTGNTIYF
TRBD2	TRBV7-8	.	TRBJ2-7	TGTGCCAGCAGCTCCGGACTAGCGGCCTACGAGCAGTACTTC	CASSSGLAAYEQYF
TRBD1	TRBV28	.	TRBJ2-3	TGTGCCAGCAGGGGACAGAGCACAGATACGCAGTATTTT	CASRGQSTDTQYF
.	TRBV5-1	.	TRBJ2-3	TGCGCCAGCAGCTTGGGACAGGCAGATACGCAGTATTTT	CASSLGQADTQYF
TRBD2	TRBV28	.	TRBJ2-3	TGTGCCAGCGGGGATTTAGCGGGACACACAGATACGCAGTATTTT	CASGDLAGHTDTQYF
TRBD2	TRBV7-3	once	TRBJ2-1	TGTGCCAGCAGCTCTCGGACTAGCGGGAGGTACAATGAGCAGTTCTTC	CASSSRTSGRYNEQFF
TRBD2	TRBV6-1	.	TRBJ2-5	TGTGCCAGCAGTGAAACTAGCGGGGGGGCAGAGACCCAGTACTTC	CASSETSGGAETQYF
.	TRBV7-9	once	TRBJ2-5	TGTGCCAGCAGCTTAGGAGGCGGTTGGTCAGAGACCCAGTACTTC	CASSLGGGWSETQYF
.	TRBV6-1	.	TRBJ2-1	TGTGCCAGCAGTGGATTTAGCGGTGAGCAGTTCTTC	CASSGFSGEQFF
.	TRBV7-2	.	TRBJ1-2	TGTGCCAGCAGTATGGGACACTATGCGGGCTACACCTTC	CASSMGHYAGYTF
.	TRBV5-1	.	TRBJ1-2	TGCGCCAGCAGCCCTATGACAGACCCCTATGGCTACACCTTC	CASSPMTDPYGYTF
.	TRBV4-1	.	TRBJ2-6	TGCGCCAGCAGCCAAATTCCTGGGGGGACAGTTATCTCTGGGGCCAACGTCCTGACTTTC	CASSQIPGGTVISGANVLTF
TRBD2	TRBV6-5	.	TRBJ2-3	TGTGCCAGCAGTTCGATTCTAGCGGGGGATGCAGATACGCAGTATTTT	CASSSILAGDADTQYF
TRBD2	TRBV28	.	TRBJ2-7	TGTGCCGCAAGCGGGGGCCTCGTTCCCTACGAGCAGTACTTC	CAASGGLVPYEQYF
.	TRBV12-2	.	TRBJ1-6	TGTGCAAGTCGCCCGCCCCTAGGGCAGGGGAGTTCACCCCTCCACTTT	CASRPPLGQGSSPLHF
.	TRBV20-1	few	TRBJ1-1	TGCAGTGCCAAAGGGGGTGCTGAAGCTTTCTTT	CSAKGGAEAFF
TRBD1	TRBV7-2	.	TRBJ2-1	TGTGCCAGCAGCTTCGACAGGGGGCGCTGGGAGCAGTTCTTC	CASSFDRGRWEQFF
.	TRBV11-2	.	TRBJ2-2	TGTGCCAGCAGCTACCCAGGACTGAACACCGGGGAGCTGTTTTTT	CASSYPGLNTGELFF
.	TRBV5-8	.	TRBJ1-5	TGTGCCAGCAGCCTGACAGGTCCAGATCAGCCCCAGCATTTT	CASSLTGPDQPQHF